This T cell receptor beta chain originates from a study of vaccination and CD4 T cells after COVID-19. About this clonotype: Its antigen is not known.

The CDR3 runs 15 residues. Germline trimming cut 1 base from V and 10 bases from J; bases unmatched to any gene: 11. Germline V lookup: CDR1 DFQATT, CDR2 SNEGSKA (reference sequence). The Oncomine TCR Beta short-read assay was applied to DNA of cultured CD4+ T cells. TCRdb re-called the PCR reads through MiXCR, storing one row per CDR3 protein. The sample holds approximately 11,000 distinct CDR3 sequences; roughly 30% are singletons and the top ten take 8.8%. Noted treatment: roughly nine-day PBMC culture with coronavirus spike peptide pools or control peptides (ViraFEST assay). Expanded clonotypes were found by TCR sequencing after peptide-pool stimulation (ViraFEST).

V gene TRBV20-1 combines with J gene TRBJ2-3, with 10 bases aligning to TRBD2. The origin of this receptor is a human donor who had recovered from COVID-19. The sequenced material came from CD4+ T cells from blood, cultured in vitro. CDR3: CSARVRTSGAGAQYF. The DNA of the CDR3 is TGCAGTGCTAGAGTCCGAACTAGCGGGGCCGGTGCGCAGTATTTT.